Sequencing of this T cell receptor (beta chain) was carried out in a study of T cell repertoires in cytomegalovirus infection. Study summary: The authors relied on CMV epitopes, both recently identified HLA-C-restricted and well-studied HLA-B-restricted. Both CMV infection and a matching HLA type were indicated by public TCR beta signatures. Study results and caveats: Dominating the ex vivo response were TCR beta clonotypes that were CMV-specific and HLA-C-restricted. Identification of carriers of CMV plus the relevant HLA was performed using cumulative public TCR beta family frequency.

MiXCR, run by TCRdb on the reads, gives a single entry per CDR3 protein. The sample comprises 900,000 to 950,000 distinct CDR3 sequences, less than 35% of which are singletons, and over 11% rests with the top ten. CDR1 is SGHKS and CDR2 is YYEKEE in the germline V gene (reference sequence). The CDR3 consists of 17 residues. Trimming stripped 0 bases from V and 2 bases from J, with 18 bases between. With regard to this clonotype: Its antigen is not identified.

V and J are TRBV5-5 and TRBJ2-7; a weak D match, TRBD1 (5 bases). The TCR comes from a human donor in good health (CMV status not recorded). Some clones in this sample may be carry-over from other donors' samples. Here the sequenced sample was cultured CD8+ T cells from PBMCs, taken from culture after CMV antigen stimulation. Written as DNA, the CDR3 is TGTGCCAGCAGCTTGGGGAGTGGGGCAACTCCCACCTACGAGCAGTACTTC. Translating it yields CASSLGSGATPTYEQYF.